This entry lists 17 T cell receptor beta chains sequenced from one sample in a study of blood T cell repertoires in COVID-19. The method was immunoSEQ multiplex PCR; TCRdb's version includes in-frame clones alone and lacks a portion of them. The sample includes about 200,000 clones, 70% to 90% of them seen just once. The material sequenced was peripheral blood. Source of these receptors: a human donor with active or convalescent COVID-19. The donor label of this sample is uncertain.

The chain joins TRBV6-4 to TRBJ1-1; 10 bases are shared with TRBD1. The trim removed 6 bases at V and 5 bases at J, leaving 9 bases unmatched. The V gene's germline CDR1 is MRHNA and CDR2 SNTAGT. The CDR3 is made up of 15 amino acids. CDR3 nucleotides: TGTGCCAGCAGCGAAACGGGACAGGGGTTTACTGAAGCTTTCTTT. It yields the protein CASSETGQGFTEAFF.

This clone appeared a few times. The rearrangement links TRBV7-9 to TRBJ2-2; D is undetermined. Trimming cost V 3 bases and J 10 bases, with 3 bases left between them. Germline V gives CDR1 SEHNR, CDR2 FQNEAQ (reference sequence). The CDR3 contains 10 residues. CDR3 amino acids: CASSFLELFF. The CDR3 DNA follows: TGTGCCAGCAGCTTTCTGGAGCTGTTTTTT.

The V gene is TRBV6-5, the J gene TRBJ1-4; 7 bases align to TRBD1. CDR1 is MNHEY, CDR2 SVGAGI, per germline. The CDR3 loop spans 14 amino acids. V lost 0 bases to trimming and J lost 7 bases; unmatched junction nucleotides: 2. CDR3 sequence: CASSYSGQAEKLFF. In DNA, the CDR3 is TGTGCCAGCAGTTACTCCGGACAGGCTGAAAAACTGTTTTTT.

This clone was seen at least ten times. The chain is built from TRBV29-1 and TRBJ2-5; no firm D call. V was trimmed by 3 bases and J by 3 bases, leaving 14 bases between them. The CDR3 spans 14 residues. From germline, CDR1 is SQVTM and CDR2 ANQGSEA. The CDR3 protein is CSVDYWRGKETQYF. CDR3 nucleotides: TGCAGCGTTGACTACTGGAGAGGAAAAGAGACCCAGTACTTC. Full variable domain (rest looked up from reference TRBV29-1 and TRBJ2-5): SAVISQKPSRDICQRGTSLTIQCQVDSQVTMMFWYRQQPGQSLTLIATANQGSEATYESGFVIDKFPISRPNLTFSTLTVSNMSPEDSSIYLCSVDYWRGKETQYFGPGTRLLVL.

This clone has just a few counts. The chain couples TRBV7-2 to TRBJ2-1; D not resolved. The V and J ends lost 1 base and 6 bases respectively, with 7 bases between them. CDR1 is SGHTA and CDR2 is FQGNSA in the germline V gene. The CDR3 is 13 amino acids. The CDR3: CASSLGPVNEQFF. In DNA form, the CDR3 reads TGTGCCAGCAGCTTAGGGCCCGTCAATGAGCAGTTCTTC. The whole variable domain, remainder taken from reference TRBV7-2 and TRBJ2-1, is GAGVSQSPSNKVTEKGKDVELRCDPISGHTALYWYRQSLGQGLEFLIYFQGNSAPDKSGLPSDRFSAERTGGSVSTLTIQRTQQEDSAVYLCASSLGPVNEQFFGPGTRLTVL.

The chain links TRBV9 to TRBJ1-2, with D perhaps TRBD1 (5 bases). V shed 4 bases and J shed 4 bases, with 8 bases lying between them. Per the germline V gene, CDR1 is SGDLS and CDR2 is YYNGEE. The CDR3 loop spans 12 amino acids. The CDR3 DNA sequence: TGTGCCAGCAGCACGACAGTCTATGGCTACACCTTC. It specifies CASSTTVYGYTF.

The chain uses TRBV4-2 and TRBJ2-2; D may be TRBD1 (5 bases). Germline CDR1 LGHNA, CDR2 YNFKEQ. The CDR3 length is 17 residues. V lost 1 base and J lost 3, with 15 bases in between. CDR3 residues: CASSQVVADTYTGELFF. The CDR3 DNA is TGTGCCAGCAGCCAAGTGGTGGCGGACACCTACACCGGGGAGCTGTTTTTT.

The chain is built from TRBV19 and TRBJ2-3; 12 nucleotides align to TRBD2. Germline CDR1 is LNHDA and CDR2 is SQIVND (reference sequence). The CDR3 is 18 amino acids. V shed 4 bases, J shed 0 bases, and the junction held 8 bases outside the gene matches. Written as DNA, the CDR3 is TGTGCCAGTAGTACCCAGGGACTAGCGGGCCGTAGCACAGATACGCAGTATTTT. Its protein is CASSTQGLAGRSTDTQYF.

This clone was counted only a few times. The sample contains more than one DNA sequence encoding this CDR3. This chain uses TRBV5-1 with TRBJ1-2, with TRBD1 as a possible D gene (6 bases). Per germline, CDR1 SGHRS and CDR2 YFSETQ. This CDR3 is 14 amino acids long. Between the trimmed V and J ends, which lost 0 bases and 0 bases, there was a span of 6 bases. CDR3 in DNA: TGCGCCAGCAGCTTGGGACAGGCTAACTATGGCTACACCTTC. Residues: CASSLGQANYGYTF.

The chain joins TRBV25-1 to TRBJ2-3; 7 nucleotides agree with TRBD2. CDR1 and CDR2 from the germline V gene are MGHDK and SYGVNS. The CDR3 loop spans 13 amino acids. Unmatched junction bases numbered 7, after V lost 2 bases and J lost 11 bases. CDR3 sequence: CASSERERGLQYF. The DNA for the CDR3 is TGTGCCAGCAGTGAACGCGAGCGGGGCCTGCAGTATTTT. Complete variable domain (other parts from reference TRBV25-1 and TRBJ2-3): EADIYQTPRYLVIGTGKKITLECSQTMGHDKMYWYQQDPGMELHLIHYSYGVNSTEKGDLSSESTVSRIRTEHFPLTLESARPSHTSQYLCASSERERGLQYFGPGTRLTVL.

The rearrangement links TRBV6-5 to TRBJ2-2, with D perhaps matching TRBD1 (5 bases). CDR1 and CDR2 (germline): MNHEY, SVGAGI. V was trimmed by 0 bases and J by 1 base, leaving 9 bases between them. This CDR3 has 16 residues. CDR3 bases: TGTGCCAGCAGTTACTCGTGGGGCGGGAACACCGGGGAGCTGTTTTTT. The encoded protein is CASSYSWGGNTGELFF.

The chain carries TRBV4-1 and TRBJ2-6, with D hard to call. Germline-derived CDR1 and CDR2 are MGHRA and YSYEKL. The V and J ends lost 1 base and 0 bases respectively, with 13 bases between them. There are 18 residues in the CDR3. The CDR3 reads CASSQGSAALSGANVLTF. In nucleotides, the CDR3 is TGCGCCAGCAGCCAAGGTTCGGCGGCTCTCTCTGGGGCCAACGTCCTGACTTTC.

This clone has ten or more counts. The chain couples TRBV19 to TRBJ1-5; TRBD1 aligns across 7 bases. Trimming removed 3 bases from V and 3 bases from J; junction bases left unmatched: 2. CDR1 and CDR2 (germline): LNHDA, SQIVND (reference sequence). The CDR3 is 14 amino acids. CDR3 DNA: TGTGCCAGTAGTATGGACAGGCTCAATCAGCCCCAGCATTTT. The encoded protein is CASSMDRLNQPQHF.

The chain couples TRBV24-1 to TRBJ2-7; 7 positions match TRBD1. J gave up 4 bases and V 4 bases, and 6 bases lay outside the gene matches. This CDR3 contains 14 residues. Germline CDR1 reads KGHDR; CDR2 reads SFDVKD. CDR3 in amino acids: CATSDSRDRYEQYF. CDR3 bases: TGTGCCACCAGTGACTCCCGGGACAGATACGAGCAGTACTTC.

J is TRBJ1-1 and V is TRBV9; the D is unclear. In germline, CDR1 is SGDLS, CDR2 YYNGEE. With 3 bases removed from V and 9 bases from J, the gap between germline ends came to 12 bases. The CDR3 sequence is 12 residues long. The chain's CDR3 is CASSETEGKAFF. The CDR3 region has the DNA TGTGCCAGCAGCGAAACGGAGGGAAAAGCTTTCTTT.

This clone appeared once. The chain employs TRBV2 and TRBJ1-1; D may be TRBD1 (6 bases). Germline CDR1 reads SNHLY; CDR2 reads FYNNEI. V was shortened by 6 bases and J by 0 bases, with 23 bases between the two germline ends. CDR3 length: 18 residues. The CDR3 nucleotides read TGTGCCAGCAGCCTAATTCAGGGGCGCGCCGCTATGAACACTGAAGCTTTCTTT. This gives the protein CASSLIQGRAAMNTEAFF. The entire variable domain, with the rest obtained from reference TRBV2 and TRBJ1-1, is as follows: EPEVTQTPSHQVTQMGQEVILRCVPISNHLYFYWYRQILGQKVEFLVSFYNNEISEKSEIFDDQFSVERPDGSNFTLKIRSTKLEDSAMYFCASSLIQGRAAMNTEAFFGQGTRLTVV.

This clone was seen only a few times. The chain links TRBV11-2 to TRBJ1-6, with TRBD1 as a possible D gene (6 bases). Germline CDR1 is SGHAT and CDR2 is FQNNGV. This CDR3 is built from 15 residues. V dropped 5 bases and J dropped 8 bases, with 16 bases sitting between them. The CDR3 loop reads CASSLGQLLYSPLHF. In DNA form, the CDR3 reads TGTGCCAGCAGCCTTGGACAGTTATTATATTCACCCCTCCACTTT.